The sequence of this TCR beta chain was determined in a study of beta chain features in type 1 diabetes. Overall study results and limits: Across all four CD4+ subsets, people with type 1 diabetes showed modestly shorter TCRB CDR3s.

The CDR3 length is 15 residues. After removal of 3 bases from V and 1 base from J, the junction contained 2 bases not matched to a gene. From germline, CDR1 is SGHTA and CDR2 FQGNSA. A few counts support this clone. Its antigen is not identified. The isolated RNA, all of it, was reverse transcribed, so expressed TCRB transcripts were what got sequenced. Here immunoSEQ multiplex PCR was the method, and the copy in TCRdb shows in-frame clones only, minus some. The sample yields around 280,000 clones, 15% seen once. The V gene is TRBV7-2, the J gene TRBJ2-3; 9 bases are a match to TRBD1. This clonotype was obtained from a man between 18 and 29 years old with type 1 diabetes. Material for sequencing was naive CD4+ T cells from blood. CDR3 bases: TGTGCCAGCAGCTTCCGACAGGGGGGCACAGATACGCAGTATTTT. It codes for CASSFRQGGTDTQYF.